This T cell receptor beta chain originates from a study of response to subunit inactivated influenza vaccine. The CDR3 sequence is 13 residues long. The ends were cut back, 8 bases at V and 6 bases at J, with 17 bases in the middle. Germline V gene sequence: CDR1 MDHEN, CDR2 SYDVKM. This clonotype was detected a few times. MiXCR was run by TCRdb on the RT-PCR reads, yielding one entry per CDR3 protein. Among about 520,000 distinct CDR3 sequences listed, less than 7.5% were seen once. This TCR derives from a man aged 45 to 75 who received an inactivated influenza vaccine. The J gene is TRBJ2-7, the V gene TRBV28; D may be TRBD1 (5 bases). Material: PBMCs from blood, obtained 23 to 25 months after vaccination. The CDR3 nucleotides are TGTGCCAGCTGCTCTTGGGGCAGGGTCGAGCAGTACTTC. Encoded protein: CASCSWGRVEQYF.